The entry below gives a single T cell receptor (beta chain) sequence along with its context. Patients of the Seattle cohort, enrolled during active infection, were followed longitudinally. Study processing details: Quantification of nucleated cells was approximated via reference gene primer amplification. The assay was immunoSEQ multiplex PCR, and TCRdb's table has in-frame clones only and misses some. V, J and clone size derive from that table, while D and trimming were established from the DNA sequence. The sample shows about 210,000 clones, around 84% of them seen only once. This record comes from a study of blood T cell repertoires in COVID-19. Whole-study context: COVID-19 samples from acute and convalescent phases originated in the United States, Italy and Spain. PBMCs, B-cell-depleted T cells, or T cells were the source of the cDNA or gDNA that made up the material.

V shed 0 bases, J shed 11 bases, and the junction held 10 bases outside the gene matches. This CDR3 has 17 residues. Germline V lookup: CDR1 SGHRS, CDR2 YFSETQ. The sample taken for sequencing was peripheral blood. The TCR was taken from a woman older than 75 with COVID-19, enrolled during active disease. The chain carries TRBV5-1 and TRBJ1-6; 11 bases align to TRBD1. The CDR3 protein is CASSLENPGQGGTPLHF. The CDR3 DNA sequence: TGCGCCAGCAGCTTGGAGAATCCGGGACAGGGGGGGACACCCCTCCACTTT.